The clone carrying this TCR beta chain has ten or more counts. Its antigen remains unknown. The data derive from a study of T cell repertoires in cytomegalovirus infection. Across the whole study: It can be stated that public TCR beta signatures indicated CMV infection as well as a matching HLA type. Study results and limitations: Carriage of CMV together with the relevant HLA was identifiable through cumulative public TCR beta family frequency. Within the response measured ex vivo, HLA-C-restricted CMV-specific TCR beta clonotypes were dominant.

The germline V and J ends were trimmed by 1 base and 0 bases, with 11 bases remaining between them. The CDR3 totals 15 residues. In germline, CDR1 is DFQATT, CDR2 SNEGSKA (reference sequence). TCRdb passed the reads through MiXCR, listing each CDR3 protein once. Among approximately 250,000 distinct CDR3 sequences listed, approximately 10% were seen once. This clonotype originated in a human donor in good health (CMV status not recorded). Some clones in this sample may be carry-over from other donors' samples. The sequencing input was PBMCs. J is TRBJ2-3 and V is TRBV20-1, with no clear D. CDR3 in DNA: TGCAGTGCTAGAGTAGTTGCGACTAGCACAGATACGCAGTATTTT. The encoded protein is CSARVVATSTDTQYF.